This TCR beta chain was retrieved from a study of T-cell reconstitution after alpha-beta-depleted transplantation in children. Using unique molecular identifiers, the investigators prepared the TCRbeta library. Each CDR3 protein is one row after TCRdb ran MiXCR on the PCR reads. Here the sample spans some 350,000 distinct CDR3 sequences, 10% to 13% being singletons. This clonotype showed up just a few times. This CDR3 spans 15 amino acids. The germline V gene has CDR1 MRHNA and CDR2 SNTAGT. Between the trimmed V and J ends, which lost 3 bases and 0 bases, there was a span of 10 bases. The rearrangement links TRBV6-4 to TRBJ2-3, with D perhaps TRBD2 (6 bases). Source: PBMCs from the stem cell graft donor, taken from the stem cell graft. The sequence was collected from a human donor who donated a stem cell graft to a child with acute lymphoblastic leukemia. CDR3 residues: CASSDSRGSTDTQYF. CDR3 in DNA: TGTGCCAGCAGTGATTCGCGGGGTAGCACAGATACGCAGTATTTT.